This T cell receptor beta chain was sequenced for a study of quantifying T cell responses using KT2 cells. Whole-study context: RNA was reverse transcribed with TCR alpha and beta constant-region primers.

This clonotype was counted at least ten times. Each cDNA got a UMI-containing oligo ligated at its 3' end. An equimolar mix of RC1.1 and RC1.2 primed the beta chain across TRBC1 and TRBC2. TCRdb re-derived calls from the UMI-ligation and nested PCR reads in MiXCR, one entry per CDR3 protein. The table lists tens of thousands of distinct CDR3 sequences, around a tenth of them singletons, with approximately 8.7% in the top ten. CDR1 and CDR2 (germline): SGHTA, FQGNSA. The CDR3 runs to 13 residues. Trimming took 5 bases from V and 5 from J, leaving 12 bases between them. This rearrangement joins TRBV7-2 to TRBJ1-2; no clear D gene. Input material: PBMCs spiked with cells of the T cell clone KT2. The sequence was collected from a human donor. In nucleotides, the CDR3 is TGTGCCAGCAGCCTAGGCGCGTCGTATGGCTACACCTTC. Residues: CASSLGASYGYTF.